This T cell receptor (beta chain) was obtained from a study of shared clonotypes between healthy human individuals. Study findings and constraints: Sequencing of the sorted subsets was shown by rarefaction to be incomplete despite large depth. Represented diversity (both genetic and exposure-history) was limited by the small number of donors. Relative to their counterparts shared across all four donors, non-shared clonotypes exhibited diminished generation probabilities.

Naive CD8 isolation took CD45RO-negative cells positively selected for CCR7 and excluded terminally differentiated effector memory CD45RA+ cells. Assay execution took place at the deep level. Clones were sequenced by immunoSEQ multiplex PCR, and TCRdb holds only the in-frame ones, with some missing. The sample lists approximately 810,000 clones, roughly 92% occurring once. Turning to this clone: Its antigen is unknown.

Trimming removed 4 bases from V and 1 base from J; junction bases left unmatched: 11. Germline CDR1 and CDR2: SGDLS and YYNGEE. This CDR3 has 17 residues. The chain is built from TRBV9 and TRBJ1-5; 7 bases fit TRBD1. Sequenced material: naive CD8+ T cells sorted from blood. The TCR sequence derives from a man aged 25-40 years in good health. The CDR3, as DNA: TGTGCCAGCAGCCCGGAAGGGACAGCTATGAGCAATCAGCCCCAGCATTTT. Its translation: CASSPEGTAMSNQPQHF.